The 29 T cell receptor beta chains listed next were all sequenced from one sample in a study of cytomegalovirus exposure and HLA in healthy donors. 60 Vbeta and 13 Jbeta primers were used in PCR. The assay was immunoSEQ multiplex PCR, and TCRdb's table has in-frame clones only and misses some. The listing records about 46,000 clones. The sequenced material came from PBMCs. The receptors shown here come from a woman in her forties in good health and CMV-seronegative.

The chain couples TRBV19 to TRBJ1-2, with TRBD1 identical over 8 bases. The CDR3 runs to 14 residues. J lost 7 bases, V lost 4 bases, and 8 bases had no gene match. The V gene's germline CDR1 is LNHDA and CDR2 SQIVND (reference sequence). As DNA, the CDR3 is TGTGCCAGTAGTAGGGGGGACAGGATCGGTGGCTACACCTTC. This translates into CASSRGDRIGGYTF.

This chain links TRBV5-1 with TRBJ2-1; 11 bases map to TRBD2. Germline V gives CDR1 SGHRS, CDR2 YFSETQ. V dropped 1 base and J dropped 2; count of bases not matched to a gene: 5. The CDR3 is made up of 17 amino acids. CDR3 sequence: CASSLLLAGGTYNEQFF. As DNA, the CDR3 is TGCGCCAGCAGCTTGCTCCTAGCGGGAGGCACCTACAATGAGCAGTTCTTC.

CDR3: CASSQNRAYGYTF. The CDR3 nucleotides read TGCGCCAGCAGCCAAAACAGGGCCTATGGCTACACCTTC. This chain connects TRBV4-3 to TRBJ1-2; perhaps TRBD1 as D (6 bases). From germline, CDR1 is LGHNA and CDR2 YSLEER. The ends were cut back, 2 bases at V and 4 bases at J, with 8 bases in the middle. There are 13 residues in the CDR3.

V gene TRBV14 combines with J gene TRBJ2-1, with TRBD2 matching over 8 bases. CDR3 length equals 16 residues. The germline CDR1 and CDR2 sequences are SGHDN and FVKESK. V dropped 0 bases and J dropped 3; count of bases not matched to a gene: 4. CDR3 sequence: CASSQEAGVNYNEQFF. The DNA for the CDR3 is TGTGCCAGCAGCCAAGAAGCGGGAGTTAACTACAATGAGCAGTTCTTC.

The chain is built from TRBV7-2 and TRBJ1-1, with D unclear. The CDR3 spans 15 residues. Germline V gives CDR1 SGHTA, CDR2 FQGNSA. Trimming stripped 1 base from V and 1 base from J, with 10 bases between. The CDR3 DNA sequence: TGTGCCAGCAGCTTAGGATCGGTAACGAACACTGAAGCTTTCTTT. Translating it yields CASSLGSVTNTEAFF. Full variable domain (outside the CDR3, taken from reference TRBV7-2 and TRBJ1-1): GAGVSQSPSNKVTEKGKDVELRCDPISGHTALYWYRQSLGQGLEFLIYFQGNSAPDKSGLPSDRFSAERTGGSVSTLTIQRTQQEDSAVYLCASSLGSVTNTEAFFGQGTRLTVV.

The chain combines TRBV27 with TRBJ1-5; no clear D gene. The germline V gene encodes CDR1 MNHEY and CDR2 SMNVEV (reference sequence). V lost 6 bases and J lost 7, with 19 bases in between. The CDR3 has 15 residues. CDR3 in DNA: TGTGCCAGCAGCGACGACCCGCCACGGGTCCAGCCCCAGCATTTT. Translated: CASSDDPPRVQPQHF.

The CDR3 spells CASSLGTRDYQETQYF. CDR3 coding DNA: TGTGCCAGCAGCTTGGGGACCCGGGACTATCAAGAGACCCAGTACTTC. The genes are TRBV5-4 and TRBJ2-5; TRBD2 aligns across 7 bases. The CDR3 runs to 16 residues. Trimming at V came to 0 bases and at J to 2 bases, leaving 7 bases not matched to a gene. Germline CDR1 reads SGHNT; CDR2 reads YYREEE (reference sequence).

The gene calls are TRBV5-4 and TRBJ2-2; 9 nucleotides agree with TRBD1. Germline lookup yields CDR1 SGHNT and CDR2 YYREEE (reference sequence). The CDR3 runs to 16 residues. Trimming took 5 bases from V and 0 from J; bases not matched to a gene: 5. In DNA, the CDR3 is TGTGCCAGCAGAACCCGACAGGGGGCGAACACCGGGGAGCTGTTTTTT. Amino acids: CASRTRQGANTGELFF.

This chain uses TRBV5-1 with TRBJ2-1; D possibly corresponds to TRBD2 (5 bases). V lost 5 bases to trimming and J lost 7 bases, with 10 bases between them. The CDR3 extends over 12 amino acids. Germline V gene data show CDR1 as SGHRS and CDR2 as YFSETQ. CDR3 DNA: TGCGCCAGCAGAACCACTAGAAATGAGCAGTTCTTC. It encodes CASRTTRNEQFF.

The chain has TRBV9 and TRBJ2-5, with D possibly matching TRBD2 (6 bases). Trimming pared 2 bases from V and 3 bases from J, leaving 17 bases between. The CDR3 contains 16 residues. Germline V gene sequence: CDR1 SGDLS, CDR2 YYNGEE. CDR3 loop: CASSVVRGTGEETQYF. CDR3 nucleotides: TGTGCCAGCAGCGTCGTCCGCGGGACCGGGGAAGAGACCCAGTACTTC.

V usage is TRBV4-2 and J usage is TRBJ2-5; TRBD1 might be the D (5 bases). The end of the DNA is better explained by TRBJ2-7, so the J call may be wrong. The CDR3 totals 15 residues. From germline, CDR1 is LGHNA and CDR2 YNFKEQ. DNA for the CDR3: TGTGCCAGCAGCCAAGATGCGGCAGGGTACGCCGAGCAGTACTTC. It yields the protein CASSQDAAGYAEQYF.

CDR3 residues: CASTQVTGFNNEQFF. The CDR3 DNA follows: TGTGCCAGTACCCAGGTGACAGGGTTCAACAATGAGCAGTTCTTC. The chain recombines TRBV19 with TRBJ2-1; the match to TRBD1 covers 7 bases. This CDR3 comprises 15 residues. CDR1 is LNHDA, CDR2 SQIVND, per germline (reference sequence). V dropped 7 bases and J dropped 5; count of bases not matched to a gene: 11. Filled out from reference TRBV19 and TRBJ2-1, the complete variable domain reads DGGITQSPKYLFRKEGQNVTLSCEQNLNHDAMYWYRQDPGQGLRLIYYSQIVNDFQKGDIAEGYSVSREKKESFPLTVTSAQKNPTAFYLCASTQVTGFNNEQFFGPGTRLTVL.

This chain links TRBV4-2 with TRBJ2-7; 7 nucleotides align to TRBD2. This CDR3 is 18 amino acids long. In germline, CDR1 is LGHNA, CDR2 YNFKEQ. V lost 0 bases to trimming and J lost 6 bases; unmatched junction nucleotides: 17. The CDR3 here is CASSQDAAWGTTPVEQYF. The DNA of the CDR3 is TGTGCCAGCAGCCAAGACGCGGCTTGGGGGACTACTCCTGTCGAGCAGTACTTC.

This sequence joins TRBV9 and TRBJ2-1, with D possibly matching TRBD2 (5 bases). From germline, CDR1 is SGDLS and CDR2 YYNGEE. Trimming removed 3 bases from V and 0 bases from J, with 19 bases in between. The CDR3 has 18 residues. The CDR3 bases are TGTGCCAGCAGCGACAGACCAAGCGGAAGTCACTCCTACAATGAGCAGTTCTTC. It yields the protein CASSDRPSGSHSYNEQFF.

The DNA for the CDR3 is TGTGCCAGCAGTCCGGGTAAGGATGGCTACACCTTC. Translating it yields CASSPGKDGYTF. The V call is TRBV6-5, the J call TRBJ1-2; D call uncertain. The germline V and J ends were trimmed by 5 bases and 6 bases, with 10 bases remaining between them. CDR1 MNHEY and CDR2 SVGAGI come from the germline V gene. CDR3 length: 12 residues.

The J gene is TRBJ1-2, the V gene TRBV5-8; D unclear. Looked up from germline, CDR1 is SGHTS and CDR2 is YDEGEE. This CDR3 contains 15 residues. Trimming took 1 base from V and 2 from J, leaving 12 bases between them. The CDR3 sequence: CASSLQGRINYGYTF. The CDR3, as DNA: TGTGCCAGCAGCTTGCAAGGGAGGATAAACTATGGCTACACCTTC. The whole variable domain, filled in from reference TRBV5-8 and TRBJ1-2, reads EAGVTQSPTHLIKTRGQQATLRCSPISGHTSVYWYQQALGLGLQFLLWYDEGEERNRGNFPPRFSGRQFPNYSSELNVNALELEDSALYLCASSLQGRINYGYTFGSGTRLTVV.

The chain uses TRBV5-1 and TRBJ1-1, with 10 bases lining up with TRBD1. The CDR3 covers 15 residues. J lost 4 bases, V lost 5 bases, and 8 bases had no gene match. Germline assignment: CDR1 SGHRS and CDR2 YFSETQ. CDR3 in DNA: TGCGCCAGCAGTAGCAGACAGGGGGCGAGCACTGAAGCTTTCTTT. Protein product: CASSSRQGASTEAFF.

The chain links TRBV7-2 to TRBJ2-1; TRBD2 aligns across 10 bases. The CDR3 extends over 16 amino acids. Germline CDR1 SGHTA, CDR2 FQGNSA. Trimming cost V 5 bases and J 9 bases; bases outside gene matches: 13. The CDR3 region is CASSPSGAGGRGEQFF. CDR3 nucleotides: TGTGCCAGCAGCCCCTCCGGAGCGGGAGGGAGGGGTGAGCAGTTCTTC.

The genes are TRBV5-1 and TRBJ1-2, with D possibly TRBD1 on 6 matching bases. Trimming removed 0 bases from V and 4 bases from J, with 16 bases in between. The CDR3 has 16 residues. CDR1 is SGHRS and CDR2 is YFSETQ in the germline V gene. CDR3 sequence: CASSLGQATMGYGYTF. In nucleotides, the CDR3 is TGCGCCAGCAGCTTGGGACAGGCGACAATGGGCTATGGCTACACCTTC.

The gene calls are TRBV29-1 and TRBJ1-1, with D unresolved. Germline lookup yields CDR1 SQVTM and CDR2 ANQGSEA. CDR3 length equals 16 residues. The ends were cut back, 3 bases at V and 3 bases at J, with 20 bases in the middle. CDR3 nucleotide sequence: TGCAGCGTTGAGGGAGGGTTACTTCTTTTGGACACTGAAGCTTTCTTT. Translated, it gives CSVEGGLLLLDTEAFF.

V and J are TRBV29-1 and TRBJ2-1, with a tentative D call TRBD1 (6 bases). V was clipped by 6 bases and J by 8 bases, with 26 bases between them. From germline, CDR1 is SQVTM and CDR2 ANQGSEA. The CDR3 has 16 amino acids. The CDR3 spells CSVKVVVTGLAYEQFF. The CDR3 nucleotides are TGCAGCGTAAAGGTGGTAGTGACAGGCCTGGCCTATGAGCAGTTCTTC.

The chain joins TRBV14 to TRBJ1-2, with TRBD1 as a possible D gene (5 bases). The CDR3 extends over 12 amino acids. The V end lost 4 bases, the J end lost 8 bases, and 11 bases lay between the germline ends. Per the germline V gene, CDR1 is SGHDN and CDR2 is FVKESK. In nucleotides, the CDR3 is TGTGCCAGCAGCCCCCTTGGGGGGGGCTACACCTTC. As protein: CASSPLGGGYTF.

The V call is TRBV28, the J call TRBJ1-1, with a possible D match to TRBD1 (6 bases). V was clipped by 6 bases and J by 6 bases, with 23 bases between them. The length of the CDR3 is 16 residues. Germline loops: CDR1 MDHEN, CDR2 SYDVKM. The CDR3 sequence is CASSASHRTVGPEAFF. The CDR3 DNA follows: TGTGCCAGCAGCGCCTCTCACCGGACAGTTGGGCCTGAAGCTTTCTTT.

This chain links TRBV18 with TRBJ2-3; D might be TRBD2 (6 bases). Trimming removed 3 bases from V and 6 bases from J, with 10 bases in between. CDR3 length: 13 amino acids. The germline CDR1 and CDR2 sequences are KGHSH and LQKENI. The CDR3, as DNA: TGTGCCAGCTCACCCCGGGACTTGGATACGCAGTATTTT. Its translation: CASSPRDLDTQYF.

A note on this clone: The junction departs from the called germline gene at one end, perhaps through a read error. This chain links TRBV6-1 with TRBJ2-3, with D perhaps matching TRBD1 or TRBD2 (5 bases each). Germline CDR1 and CDR2: MNHNS and SASEGT. This CDR3 contains 13 residues. The CDR3 DNA follows: TGTGCCAGCGGTGAGGGGCGGAAAGATACGCAGTATTTT. Protein: CASGEGRKDTQYF.

The chain links TRBV9 to TRBJ1-2, with D perhaps TRBD1 (5 bases). This CDR3 contains 15 residues. In germline, CDR1 is SGDLS, CDR2 YYNGEE. The V gene lost 0 bases and the J gene lost 0 bases, with 9 bases spanning the gap. The chain's CDR3 is CASSVGGGANYGYTF. CDR3 sequence (DNA): TGTGCCAGCAGCGTAGGGGGGGGAGCTAACTATGGCTACACCTTC.

The chain combines TRBV2 with TRBJ2-5, with D tentatively TRBD1 (6 bases). V was trimmed by 7 bases and J by 4 bases, leaving 16 bases between them. The germline V gene has CDR1 SNHLY and CDR2 FYNNEI. The CDR3 sequence is 14 residues long. The CDR3 DNA is TGTGCCAGCACTCAAGAAGGGGGTCGAGAGACCCAGTACTTC. Protein sequence: CASTQEGGRETQYF.

The V and J genes are TRBV5-1 and TRBJ2-5, with 9 bases identical to TRBD2. There are 15 residues in the CDR3. Germline-derived CDR1 and CDR2 are SGHRS and YFSETQ. Trimming took 4 bases from V and 5 from J; bases not matched to a gene: 9. CDR3 protein: CASSIGPSGTETQYF. The CDR3 DNA reads as TGCGCCAGCAGCATTGGGCCTAGCGGGACGGAGACCCAGTACTTC.

The chain carries TRBV6-6 and TRBJ1-1, with 7 bases that match TRBD1. The germline gives CDR1 MNHNY, CDR2 SVGAGI (reference sequence). There are 14 residues in the CDR3. The V gene end was trimmed by 6 bases and the J gene end by 0 bases; junction bases not matched to a gene: 4. The CDR3 is CASRPQGMNTEAFF. CDR3 coding DNA: TGTGCCAGCAGACCACAGGGGATGAACACTGAAGCTTTCTTT.